The 17 T cell receptor beta chains below all came from one sample that was sequenced in a study of shared T cell receptors in the human thymus. Sequenced by immunoSEQ multiplex PCR; TCRdb stores in-frame clones only, minus some. The table shows 700,000 or so clones, with 70% to 90% occurring only once. The same sample was also used in a study of human thymus T cells.

Sequenced sample: thymocytes. The receptors were gathered from a girl less than two years old with a congenital heart defect.

This clone was detected only once. The chain employs TRBV6-5 and TRBJ1-1, with TRBD1 as a possible D gene (6 bases). The CDR3 consists of 15 residues. The V gene's germline CDR1 is MNHEY and CDR2 SVGAGI. V dropped 4 bases and J dropped 3 bases, with 15 bases sitting between them. The CDR3 coding sequence is TGTGCCAGCAGTTCTGCGCAGGGGAGAGACACTGAAGCTTTCTTT. Translation: CASSSAQGRDTEAFF.

This chain uses TRBV28 with TRBJ2-7; TRBD1 aligns across 8 bases. CDR1 is MDHEN and CDR2 is SYDVKM in the germline V gene. The junction had 10 bases not matched to a gene; V was cut back by 4 bases and J by 5 bases. The CDR3 is 15 residues long. This CDR3 reads CASSSNGQGSNEQYF. In DNA form, the CDR3 reads TGTGCCAGCAGTTCGAATGGACAGGGATCGAACGAGCAGTACTTC.

The rearrangement uses TRBV6-6 and TRBJ2-7; TRBD1 matches 8 bases. Germline V gives CDR1 MNHNY, CDR2 SVGAGI (reference sequence). There are 11 residues in the CDR3. Trimming cost V 6 bases and J 12 bases; bases outside gene matches: 7. CDR3 residues: CASSPDRGLYF. CDR3 bases: TGTGCCAGCAGCCCCGACAGGGGTCTGTACTTC.

This clone was picked up a small number of times. The chain couples TRBV5-1 to TRBJ1-1; D might be TRBD1 (6 bases). Trimming stripped 2 bases from V and 1 base from J, with 15 bases between. CDR1 and CDR2 from the germline V gene are SGHRS and YFSETQ. CDR3 length: 16 residues. The CDR3 here is CASSLSPGQRNTEAFF. Here the CDR3 DNA reads TGCGCCAGCAGCTTATCTCCGGGACAAAGGAACACTGAAGCTTTCTTT.

This clone is a singleton in its sample. This CDR3 is also generated by other DNA sequences in the sample. The J gene is TRBJ1-2, the V gene TRBV28; possible D gene TRBD1, 6 bases. Germline CDR1 and CDR2: MDHEN and SYDVKM. This CDR3 has 14 residues. V was shortened by 0 bases and J by 2 bases, with 7 bases between the two germline ends. In DNA form, the CDR3 reads TGTGCCAGCAGTTTATGGACAGGAAACTATGGCTACACCTTC. It translates to CASSLWTGNYGYTF.

This sequence joins TRBV25-1 and TRBJ1-1; a weak D match, TRBD1 (6 bases). The germline V and J ends were trimmed by 6 bases and 3 bases, with 14 bases remaining between them. This CDR3 has 14 amino acids. Germline V CDR1 and CDR2: MGHDK, SYGVNS. Written as DNA, the CDR3 is TGTGCCAGCAGCAACAACAGGGTGGACACTGAAGCTTTCTTT. As protein: CASSNNRVDTEAFF.

The J gene is TRBJ1-4, the V gene TRBV28; D possibly corresponds to TRBD1 (6 bases). The CDR3 is 12 amino acids. CDR1 MDHEN and CDR2 SYDVKM come from the germline V gene. Trimming took 8 bases from V and 8 from J, leaving 12 bases between them. CDR3 sequence reads: CASLGGPEKLFF. DNA of the CDR3: TGTGCCAGCCTCGGGGGGCCCGAAAAACTGTTTTTT. Variable domain in full (rest from reference TRBV28 and TRBJ1-4): DVKVTQSSRYLVKRTGEKVFLECVQDMDHENMFWYRQDPGLGLRLIYFSYDVKMKEKGDIPEGYSVSREKKERFSLILESASTNQTSMYLCASLGGPEKLFFGSGTQLSVL.

V and J are TRBV1 and TRBJ2-1; the table's TRBD2 call for D was not verified on the DNA. TRBV1 is an annotated pseudogene. The CDR3 has 23 residues. CDR3 nucleotide sequence: TGCACCAGCAGCCCGTTGACTTGCAGGACTAGCGGGGGGGCCATGGAGCTTTTTGATGAGCAGTTCTTC. Residues: CTSSPLTCRTSGGAMELFDEQFF.

This clone appeared once. The chain links TRBV19 to TRBJ2-5; D is unresolved. CDR3 length: 12 amino acids. V gave up 3 bases and J gave up 0 bases, with 2 bases separating them. CDR1 is LNHDA, CDR2 SQIVND, per germline (reference sequence). CDR3 in amino acids: CASSIDQETQYF. CDR3 coding DNA: TGTGCCAGTAGTATCGACCAAGAGACCCAGTACTTC.

V is TRBV6-5 and J is TRBJ2-2; the D gene is possibly TRBD1 (5 bases). Germline loops: CDR1 MNHEY, CDR2 SVGAGI. Trimming shortened V by 2 bases and J by 4 bases, and 11 bases separated the two germline ends. The CDR3 covers 15 residues. The CDR3 nucleotides are TGTGCCAGCAGTTACCCTACAGGTTCCACCGGGGAGCTGTTTTTT. Translation: CASSYPTGSTGELFF.

This clone was counted a few times. This rearrangement joins TRBV5-8 to TRBJ2-7; D is possibly TRBD1 (6 bases). CDR1 and CDR2 (germline): SGHTS, YDEGEE. This CDR3 spans 15 amino acids. Trimming stripped 1 base from V and 0 bases from J, with 11 bases between. In DNA form, the CDR3 reads TGTGCCAGCAGCTTGCCAGGGGAGAGCTCCTACGAGCAGTACTTC. This codes for CASSLPGESSYEQYF.

The chain recombines TRBV7-9 with TRBJ1-1, with D perhaps TRBD1 (6 bases). The V gene's germline CDR1 is SEHNR and CDR2 FQNEAQ (reference sequence). Between the trimmed V and J ends, which lost 6 bases and 0 bases, there was a span of 23 bases. There are 18 residues in the CDR3. The CDR3 bases are TGTGCCAGCAGTCTATACTTAGGACAGAAACTCATGAACACTGAAGCTTTCTTT. Amino acids: CASSLYLGQKLMNTEAFF.

The CDR3 nucleotides read TGTGCCAGCAGCCAACTCCCCGGGACTCACAAGGAAAACACCATATATTTT. Amino acids: CASSQLPGTHKENTIYF. The chain carries TRBV14 and TRBJ1-3; D may be TRBD1 (5 bases). The CDR3 is 17 amino acids. Germline lookup yields CDR1 SGHDN and CDR2 FVKESK. V was cut by 2 bases and J by 6 bases, with 20 bases left in between. Looking up the rest from reference TRBV14 and TRBJ1-3 gives the full variable domain: EAGVTQFPSHSVIEKGQTVTLRCDPISGHDNLYWYRRVMGKEIKFLLHFVKESKQDESGMPNNRFLAERTGGTYSTLKVQPAELEDSGVYFCASSQLPGTHKENTIYFGEGSWLTVV.

The genes are TRBV7-2 and TRBJ2-2; D possibly corresponds to TRBD2 (6 bases). Trimming took 1 base from V and 1 from J, leaving 13 bases between them. Per the germline V gene, CDR1 is SGHTA and CDR2 is FQGNSA. The CDR3 contains 17 residues. The CDR3 DNA reads as TGTGCCAGCAGCTTAGAGGAGGGCCCCATGAACACCGGGGAGCTGTTTTTT. It encodes CASSLEEGPMNTGELFF.

The chain links TRBV6-5 to TRBJ1-4; D is undetermined. The CDR3 has 13 amino acids. The germline gives CDR1 MNHEY, CDR2 SVGAGI. V was shortened by 10 bases and J by 8 bases, with 17 bases between the two germline ends. CDR3 sequence (DNA): TGTGCCACGCGGGCCCCGGGCGCGGAAAAACTGTTTTTT. It codes for CATRAPGAEKLFF.

The table lists this clone with a count of one. DNA for the CDR3: TGCGCCAGCAGCTTGAACCCGGGACAGGGGAACACTGAAGCTTTCTTT. Translation: CASSLNPGQGNTEAFF. J is TRBJ1-1 and V is TRBV5-1; the match to TRBD1 covers 9 bases. With V trimmed by 1 base and J by 1 base, 5 bases remained unmatched. In germline, CDR1 is SGHRS, CDR2 YFSETQ. This CDR3 is 16 amino acids long.

The CDR3 reads CASSSLSGVENYGYTF. CDR3 in DNA: TGTGCCAGCAGTTCCCTGTCCGGGGTGGAGAACTATGGCTACACCTTC. V usage is TRBV2 and J usage is TRBJ1-2; D uncertain. The CDR3 length is 16 residues. CDR1 is SNHLY, CDR2 FYNNEI, per germline. V was cut by 5 bases and J by 2 bases, with 18 bases left in between.